Each of the 32 T cell receptor beta chains below was sequenced from the same sample in a study of blood T cells in healthy people across ages. Together with a sample-barcoded 5' primer, a J-beta primer mix was included in a second PCR lasting roughly 6 to 12 cycles. Via MiXCR, TCRdb re-called the 5' RACE reads, giving one row per CDR3 protein. This table has fewer than 650,000 distinct CDR3 sequences, roughly a quarter appearing once. This same sample was also taken into another study, of T cells of mothers and their children.

Specimen: blood. Receptors were obtained from a boy aged 2 to 10 in good health.

In this sample, this clonotype turned up a few times. The chain combines TRBV7-2 with TRBJ2-5; perhaps TRBD2 as D (6 bases). From germline, CDR1 is SGHTA and CDR2 FQGNSA. V was clipped by 3 bases and J by 7 bases, with 12 bases between them. CDR3 length: 13 residues. Written as DNA, the CDR3 is TGTGCCAGCAGCTTGCCCGGACTATGGACCCAGTACTTC. Amino acids: CASSLPGLWTQYF.

Of note for this clonotype: At one of its ends the junction is not consistent with the germline gene, which may arise from a read error. V usage is TRBV27 and J usage is TRBJ2-2, with D possibly matching TRBD2 (6 bases). The CDR3 contains 14 residues. The germline CDR1 and CDR2 sequences are MNHEY and SMNVEV (reference sequence). The CDR3 DNA is TGTGCCAGCAGTTTATTGGCTAGATTACGGGAGTTGTTTTTT. Amino acids: CASSLLARLRELFF.

In DNA form, the CDR3 reads TGTGCCACCAGCAGAGACAAGCAAGAACTGTACTTC. This sequence encodes CATSRDKQELYF. The chain carries TRBV15 and TRBJ2-7, with D unclear. The CDR3 has 12 amino acids. Trimming shortened V by 0 bases and J by 12 bases, and 12 bases separated the two germline ends. Germline V gene lookup returns CDR1 LNHNV and CDR2 YYDKDF (reference sequence).

This clonotype came up a few times. The chain uses TRBV13 and TRBJ2-5; 7 nucleotides agree with TRBD2. The junction had 6 bases not matched to a gene; V was cut back by 1 base and J by 7 bases. Looked up from germline, CDR1 is PRHDT and CDR2 is FYEKMQ (reference sequence). The CDR3 loop spans 14 amino acids. The CDR3 protein is CASSLEAGGGTQYF. The CDR3, as DNA: TGTGCCAGCAGCTTAGAGGCAGGCGGGGGGACCCAGTACTTC.

The table lists this clonotype with a count of one. The chain has TRBV4-1 and TRBJ2-5; D gene unclear. With the DNA end fitting TRBJ2-7 better, the J assignment may be wrong. The CDR3 has 15 amino acids. Per the germline V gene, CDR1 is MGHRA and CDR2 is YSYEKL. CDR3 loop: CASSQVNTEPYEQYF. The CDR3 coding sequence is TGCGCCAGCAGCCAAGTGAACACCGAACCCTACGAGCAGTACTTC.

This clonotype was seen more than once but under ten times. J is TRBJ2-1 and V is TRBV10-3; 7 bases are a match to TRBD2. Germline values: CDR1 ENHRY, CDR2 SYGVKD. The trim removed 10 bases at V and 0 bases at J, leaving 6 bases unmatched. The CDR3 totals 14 residues. CDR3 sequence: CATKTGGSYNEQFF. CDR3 DNA: TGTGCCACAAAAACGGGGGGCTCCTACAATGAGCAGTTCTTC.

This clonotype has a handful of counts. This rearrangement joins TRBV29-1 to TRBJ2-5, with D perhaps matching TRBD1 or TRBD2 (5 bases each). The germline V and J ends were trimmed by 7 bases and 5 bases, with 17 bases remaining between them. Germline values: CDR1 SQVTM, CDR2 ANQGSEA. CDR3 length: 13 residues. In nucleotides, the CDR3 is TGCAGCGGACGGGGCAGACATATGGAGACCCAGTACTTC. This translates into CSGRGRHMETQYF.

The chain carries TRBV6-1 and TRBJ1-1; D unclear. V was shortened by 3 bases and J by 1 base, with 6 bases between the two germline ends. Germline values: CDR1 MNHNS, CDR2 SASEGT. This CDR3 comprises 13 residues. In DNA, the CDR3 is TGTGCCAGCAGTGAGATCTGGAACACTGAAGCTTTCTTT. It translates to CASSEIWNTEAFF.

This clonotype was recorded once. At one boundary the junction diverges from the germline segment, which might be a read error. This sequence joins TRBV6-5 and TRBJ2-5, with 10 bases matching TRBD2. The germline CDR1 and CDR2 sequences are MNHEY and SVGAGI. The CDR3 totals 20 residues. CDR3 nucleotide sequence: TGCGCCAGCAGTTACTCGACTAGCGGGCTTCCCGATGCCCCCCAAGAGACCCAGTACTTC. The encoded protein is CASSYSTSGLPDAPQETQYF.

This clonotype has just a few counts. This chain links TRBV12-3 or TRBV12-4 with TRBJ2-3; D unclear. V was cut by 5 bases and J by 10 bases, with 16 bases left in between. The CDR3 sequence is 13 residues long. The CDR3 sequence: CASSIHWIRAQYF. In DNA, the CDR3 is TGTGCCAGCAGTATTCACTGGATTCGGGCGCAGTATTTT.

The chain uses TRBV6-5 and TRBJ2-4; the match to TRBD2 covers 7 bases. With V trimmed by 6 bases and J by 6 bases, 11 bases remained unmatched. From germline, CDR1 is MNHEY and CDR2 SVGAGI. This CDR3 spans 15 amino acids. Here the CDR3 reads CASRRLALGGNIQYF. The CDR3 DNA is TGTGCCAGCAGACGACTAGCCCTTGGGGGAAACATTCAGTACTTC.

The genes are TRBV7-8 and TRBJ2-1, with 8 nucleotides matching TRBD1. Losses at the gene ends were 5 bases for V and 4 bases for J; bases not matched to a gene: 10. CDR3 length: 16 amino acids. Germline values: CDR1 SGHVS, CDR2 FQNEAQ. The DNA of the CDR3 is TGTGCCAGCAGCCCGTCGGACAGGGTTGGTTACAATGAGCAGTTCTTC. Encoded protein: CASSPSDRVGYNEQFF.

This clonotype was detected only a few times. The chain combines TRBV28 with TRBJ2-5; D might be TRBD1 (7 bases). The CDR3 is made up of 16 amino acids. Per germline, CDR1 MDHEN and CDR2 SYDVKM. The V gene lost 5 bases and the J gene lost 6 bases, with 22 bases spanning the gap. CDR3 amino acids: CASSGFSGGLFKTQYF. In nucleotides, the CDR3 is TGTGCCAGCAGTGGTTTCTCAGGGGGGCTTTTTAAGACCCAGTACTTC.

The chain carries TRBV6-6 and TRBJ2-7, with 8 bases matching TRBD2. V lost 0 bases, J lost 5 bases, and 6 bases stayed unmatched. The CDR3 totals 15 residues. Germline CDR1 MNHNY, CDR2 SVGAGI (reference sequence). Here the CDR3 DNA reads TGTGCCAGCAGTTACTCCTTTTCGGGAGGGAACGAGCAGTACTTC. This gives the protein CASSYSFSGGNEQYF.

The genes are TRBV15 and TRBJ2-2, with D perhaps matching TRBD1 (5 bases). Trimming shortened V by 5 bases and J by 1 base, and 5 bases separated the two germline ends. CDR1 LNHNV and CDR2 YYDKDF come from the germline V gene (reference sequence). The CDR3 has 13 residues. This CDR3 reads CATSGQNTGELFF. The CDR3 coding sequence is TGTGCCACCAGCGGACAGAACACCGGGGAGCTGTTTTTT.

Only a few counts were recorded for this clonotype. The CDR3: CSARGPTAGVDNSPLHF. Written as DNA, the CDR3 is TGCAGTGCTAGAGGACCCACGGCGGGTGTCGATAATTCACCCCTCCACTTT. The chain joins TRBV20-1 to TRBJ1-6; D remains ambiguous. The CDR3 covers 17 residues. The V end was cut by 1 base, the J end by 5 bases, with 18 bases between. CDR1 is DFQATT, CDR2 SNEGSKA, per germline (reference sequence).

This clonotype occurred many times. The CDR3 is CASFEPNTGELFF. In DNA, the CDR3 is TGTGCCAGCTTCGAGCCGAACACCGGGGAGCTGTTTTTT. The V and J genes are TRBV28 and TRBJ2-2, with D hard to call. Deletions cut 8 bases from V and 0 bases from J, with 7 bases between. The CDR3 has 13 amino acids. Germline V gives CDR1 MDHEN, CDR2 SYDVKM. The variable domain in full, completed from reference TRBV28 and TRBJ2-2, reads DVKVTQSSRYLVKRTGEKVFLECVQDMDHENMFWYRQDPGLGLRLIYFSYDVKMKEKGDIPEGYSVSREKKERFSLILESASTNQTSMYLCASFEPNTGELFFGEGSRLTVL.

The chain has TRBV27 and TRBJ1-2, with 8 bases aligning to TRBD1. Trimming removed 6 bases from V and 4 bases from J; junction bases left unmatched: 4. CDR1 MNHEY and CDR2 SMNVEV come from the germline V gene (reference sequence). The CDR3 runs 13 residues. CDR3 nucleotide sequence: TGTGCCAGCAGGGACAGGGCATCCTATGGCTACACCTTC. This sequence encodes CASRDRASYGYTF.

At least ten counts were recorded for this clonotype. V gene TRBV12-3 or TRBV12-4 combines with J gene TRBJ2-5, with 10 positions matching TRBD1. With 3 bases clipped from V and 7 bases from J, the junction kept 2 bases outside the gene matches. CDR3 length: 13 amino acids. CDR3 coding DNA: TGTGCCAGCAGTTTGGACAGGGGGGGGACCCAGTACTTC. Residues: CASSLDRGGTQYF.

The V and J genes are TRBV5-5 and TRBJ1-5; 7 bases agree with TRBD1. The V gene end was trimmed by 0 bases and the J gene end by 6 bases; junction bases not matched to a gene: 6. Per the germline V gene, CDR1 is SGHKS and CDR2 is YYEKEE (reference sequence). The CDR3 runs 15 residues. Here the CDR3 DNA reads TGTGCCAGCAGCTTGGGGACAGGCTGGCGTCAGCCCCAGCATTTT. Amino acids: CASSLGTGWRQPQHF.

The V gene is TRBV20-1, the J gene TRBJ1-4; possible D gene TRBD1, 5 bases. The length of the CDR3 is 14 residues. Per germline, CDR1 DFQATT and CDR2 SNEGSKA (reference sequence). V was trimmed by 0 bases and J by 6 bases, leaving 11 bases between them. The CDR3 region has the DNA TGCAGTGCTAGAGACAGGGAGCAATATGAAAAACTGTTTTTT. Encoded protein: CSARDREQYEKLFF.

This chain links TRBV27 with TRBJ2-1, with TRBD2 identical over 12 bases. CDR3 length: 15 amino acids. Per germline, CDR1 MNHEY and CDR2 SMNVEV (reference sequence). Germline trimming cut 5 bases from V and 9 bases from J; bases unmatched to any gene: 8. The CDR3, as DNA: TGTGCCAGCAGTCCCCGGACTAGCGGGACTGGTGAGCAGTTCTTC. Translation: CASSPRTSGTGEQFF.

This clonotype was found a few times. V gene TRBV7-2 combines with J gene TRBJ1-2, with 7 positions matching TRBD1. V dropped 7 bases and J dropped 7; count of bases not matched to a gene: 9. Germline CDR1 SGHTA, CDR2 FQGNSA. The CDR3 is 13 residues long. CDR3 coding DNA: TGTGCCAGCAAGGGACAGTTCACAGGTGGCTACACCTTC. It encodes CASKGQFTGGYTF.

This clonotype appeared a few times. This sequence joins TRBV13 and TRBJ2-5, with 9 bases matching TRBD2. The J call may be faulty, since TRBJ2-1 better matches the DNA end. From germline, CDR1 is PRHDT and CDR2 FYEKMQ (reference sequence). This CDR3 region has 14 residues. The DNA of the CDR3 is TGTGCCAGCAGCTCGGGACTAGCTTCGGGTGAGCAGTTCTTC. The encoded protein is CASSSGLASGEQFF.

The CDR3 spells CSVEVQGGQGTEAFF. In DNA, the CDR3 is TGCAGCGTTGAGGTACAGGGGGGACAGGGGACTGAAGCTTTCTTT. The V gene is TRBV29-1, the J gene TRBJ1-1; 10 bases agree with TRBD1. Trimming took 3 bases from V and 5 from J; bases not matched to a gene: 9. This CDR3 has 15 residues. Germline loops: CDR1 SQVTM, CDR2 ANQGSEA.

Only a few counts were recorded for this clonotype. CDR3 in amino acids: CSATTGTGLRVNQPQHF. CDR3 sequence (DNA): TGCAGTGCTACGACCGGGACAGGGTTGAGGGTCAATCAGCCCCAGCATTTT. The V gene is TRBV20-1, the J gene TRBJ1-5; 9 nucleotides agree with TRBD1. CDR3 size: 17 residues. The V gene's germline CDR1 is DFQATT and CDR2 SNEGSKA (reference sequence). With 4 bases clipped from V and 3 bases from J, the junction kept 13 bases outside the gene matches.

This clonotype was recorded a few times. The chain is built from TRBV7-9 and TRBJ2-5; 11 nucleotides match TRBD2. CDR3 length: 19 residues. J gave up 4 bases and V 3 bases, and 16 bases lay outside the gene matches. Germline V lookup: CDR1 SEHNR, CDR2 FQNEAQ (reference sequence). This CDR3 is CASSLFAFSGRAAGETQYF. In nucleotides, the CDR3 is TGTGCCAGCAGCTTGTTCGCTTTTAGCGGGAGGGCCGCTGGAGAGACCCAGTACTTC.

This clonotype was recorded a few times. This chain links TRBV3-1 with TRBJ2-3; D unresolved. V was cut by 0 bases and J by 4 bases, with 5 bases left in between. Germline V gives CDR1 LGHDT, CDR2 YNNKEL (reference sequence). The CDR3 has 13 residues. CDR3 bases: TGTGCCAGCAGCCAAGATGGGGCAGATACGCAGTATTTT. Amino acid sequence: CASSQDGADTQYF.

This clonotype occurred many times. The gene calls are TRBV2 and TRBJ2-1, with 8 bases fitting TRBD1. Trimming cost V 8 bases and J 6 bases; bases outside gene matches: 9. The germline V gene encodes CDR1 SNHLY and CDR2 FYNNEI. There are 14 residues in the CDR3. In DNA form, the CDR3 reads TGTGCCAGCGCCGGGACAGGCTACGGCAATGAGCAGTTCTTC. Translating gives CASAGTGYGNEQFF.

This clonotype came up a few times. V and J are TRBV25-1 and TRBJ2-2; no reliable D call. V was trimmed by 3 bases and J by 4 bases, leaving 6 bases between them. Germline CDR1 MGHDK, CDR2 SYGVNS. This CDR3 is 13 amino acids long. The CDR3 DNA reads TGTGCCAGCAGTGAGCCCTTCACCGGGGAGCTGTTTTTT. Its protein is CASSEPFTGELFF.

The V gene is TRBV6-6, the J gene TRBJ2-7; D gene uncertain. The germline gives CDR1 MNHNY, CDR2 SVGAGI (reference sequence). This CDR3 is 13 amino acids long. V shed 2 bases and J shed 7 bases, with 12 bases lying between them. CDR3 DNA sequence: TGTGCCAGCAGTTACGACGGCTTTTGGGAGCAGTACTTC. It specifies CASSYDGFWEQYF.

This chain links TRBV4-2 with TRBJ2-2, with D uncertain. Between the trimmed V and J ends, which lost 10 bases and 0 bases, there was a span of 12 bases. The germline CDR1 and CDR2 sequences are LGHNA and YNFKEQ. The CDR3 runs 14 residues. The CDR3 nucleotides are TGTGCCATCAGAGGACCCGCGAACACCGGGGAGCTGTTTTTT. It translates to CAIRGPANTGELFF.